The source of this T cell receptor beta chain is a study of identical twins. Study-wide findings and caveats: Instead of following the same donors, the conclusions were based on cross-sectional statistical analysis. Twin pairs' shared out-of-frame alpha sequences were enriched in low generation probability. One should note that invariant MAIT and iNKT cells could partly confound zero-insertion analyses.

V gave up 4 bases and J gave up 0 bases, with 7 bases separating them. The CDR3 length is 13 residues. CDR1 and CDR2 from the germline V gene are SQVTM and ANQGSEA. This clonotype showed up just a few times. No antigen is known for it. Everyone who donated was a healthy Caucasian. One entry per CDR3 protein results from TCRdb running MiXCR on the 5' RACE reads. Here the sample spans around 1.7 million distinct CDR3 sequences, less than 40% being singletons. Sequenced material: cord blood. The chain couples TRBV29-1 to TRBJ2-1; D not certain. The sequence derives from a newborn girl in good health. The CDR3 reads CSVVSVSYNEQFF. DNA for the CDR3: TGCAGCGTTGTTTCCGTCTCCTACAATGAGCAGTTCTTC.